This T cell receptor beta chain came from a study of quantifying T cell responses using KT2 cells. About the study: Reverse transcription used primers in the TCR alpha and beta constant regions.

KT2, a clone with a known TCR, was spiked into unfractionated PBMC. The CDR3 runs 15 residues. Germline lookup yields CDR1 MGHRA and CDR2 YSYEKL. Trimming shortened V by 0 bases and J by 6 bases, and 15 bases separated the two germline ends. This clonotype was detected many times. Each cDNA got a UMI-containing oligo ligated at its 3' end. First-round PCR used around 4 cycles and beta primers RC1.1 and RC1.2 covering TRBC1 and TRBC2. TCRdb reprocessed the UMI-ligation and nested PCR reads via MiXCR and lists one record per CDR3 protein. This repertoire shows about 33,000 distinct CDR3 sequences, over 9% found once; its top ten account for roughly 10%.

This receptor was taken from a human donor. The V gene is TRBV4-1, the J gene TRBJ2-7, with D tentatively TRBD2 (5 bases). The sample consisted of PBMCs spiked with cells of the T cell clone KT2. The CDR3 reads CASSQDRGSLGEQYF. The DNA for the CDR3 is TGCGCCAGCAGCCAAGATCGAGGGTCTCTCGGCGAGCAGTACTTC.